This T cell receptor beta chain was profiled in a study of blood T cell repertoires in COVID-19. There are 14 residues in the CDR3. The junction had 6 bases not matched to a gene; V was cut back by 2 bases and J by 5 bases. CDR1 and CDR2 from the germline V gene are LNHNV and YYDKDF (reference sequence). Here immunoSEQ multiplex PCR was the method, and the copy in TCRdb shows in-frame clones only, minus some. The sample consists of about 160,000 clones, around 84% of them appearing once. This sequence joins TRBV15 and TRBJ2-7; 7 nucleotides line up with TRBD1. This TCR was sampled from a man aged 65 to 79 with acute or convalescent COVID-19. The specimen sequenced was peripheral blood. This chain's CDR3 is CATSRNTGVNEQYF. CDR3 coding DNA: TGTGCCACCAGCAGAAACACAGGGGTCAACGAGCAGTACTTC.